This entry describes one T cell receptor (beta chain). Its binding antigen is unknown. Per-nucleotide qualities are absent, and no much larger clonotype sits a single base away. TCRbeta CDR3 regions were amplified from genomic DNA using the immunoSEQ Assay, a bias-controlled multiplex PCR. Per the authors' processing: The number of nucleated cells in each sample was estimated by amplification of reference gene primers within the assay. To quantify the absolute abundance of each unique TCRbeta CDR3 rearrangement, sequence reads were collapsed and filtered. For each sample, productive Simpson clonality was calculated by taking the square root of Simpson's diversity index across productive rearrangements. Here the immuneACCESS table is served through TCRdb, limited to in-frame sequences with V and J called. Missing clones are a known gap in these copies; in checked studies unresolved V genes cover under half, and the rest lacks a known reason. The V and J calls and the clone size are those of that table, but D and trimming were determined from the DNA. The sample includes about 410,000 clones, with 90% observed a single time. Approximately 0.65% of the sample goes to the ten largest clones.

Participants in the prospective study were enrolled through a virtual design, were aged roughly 18 to 100 years, and lived in roughly 24 United States geographic areas. In the prospective study, participants were assigned to cohorts based on the clinical history participants reported in a screening survey and a study questionnaire. Recovered participants in ImmuneRACE Cohort 3 were defined by two consecutive negative NP/OP PCR tests, clearance by a healthcare professional, or resolution of symptoms. Each participant in the prospective study had whole blood, serum and a nasopharyngeal or oropharyngeal swab collected by mobile phlebotomists. Over a 2-month period, participants in the prospective study had the option of providing additional blood draws and questionnaires. Before DNA extraction, blood samples from the prospective study were shipped at room temperature or frozen. The data stem from a study of blood T cell repertoires in COVID-19 (TCRdb year 2020). Some background on the complete study: Samples covering the acute and convalescent phases of COVID-19 were provided by collaborators in the United States, Italy and Spain. The material from the prospective study consisted of cDNA or gDNA derived from T cells, B-cell-depleted T cells, or PBMCs. The dataset comprised deeply sampled blood TCRbeta repertoires from subjects exposed to, actively infected with, or recovered from COVID-19. A freely available public database, intended as a resource for researchers studying the immune response to SARS-CoV-2, is where the repertoires were released. Samples came from the ongoing ImmuneRACE study (first 160 participants) plus 1,254 subjects from 6 global collaborators. Sample metadata almost always included a de-identified subject ID, COVID-19 status, age in years and sex. Where available, HLA class I and class II types were taken from metadata supplied by the sample provider and were not determined by assay-based typing. Study-wide conclusions, independent of this receptor: Clinical and demographic metadata were provided uncurated, with the amount varying by source and participant.

This TCR was sampled from a man younger than 35 who had recovered from COVID-19. The sequenced sample consisted of PBMCs or T cells enriched from blood (not recorded which).

The CDR3 corresponds to CAWSLLAGGNQPQHF. DNA sequence: TGTGCCTGGAGTCTACTGGCAGGGGGCAATCAGCCCCAGCATTTT. Here the chain combines TRBV30 and TRBJ1-5; the D region possibly corresponds to TRBD1 (6 bases align). Trimming takes 2 bases from V and 2 bases from J, and the germline ends sit 13 bases apart. Taken from the germline V gene (reference sequence), the CDR1 and CDR2 loops are GTSNPN and SVGIG. The CDR3 contains 15 residues, cysteine and phenylalanine counted. The CDR3 DNA has 45 bases and is translated from base 1.